This entry concerns a single T cell receptor beta chain. The sample comes from a study of shared clonotypes between healthy human individuals. Study at large: Ranging from 18 to 49 in age, donors were a couple of women and three men.

The team ran DNA from unsorted PBMCs on ten immunoSEQ deep assay plates for sequencing. The table came from immunoSEQ multiplex PCR; TCRdb's copy has only in-frame clones and leaves some out. The sample comprises about 480,000 clones, 60% to 80% of which are singletons, and about 12% rests with the top ten. This CDR3 spans 18 amino acids. In germline, CDR1 is LGHNA, CDR2 YSLEER. V was clipped by 1 base and J by 2 bases, with 17 bases between them. The V call is TRBV4-3, the J call TRBJ2-2, with D perhaps matching TRBD1 or TRBD2 (6 bases each). The sample consisted of PBMCs. The sequence came from a woman aged 40 to 49 in good health. Some clones in this sample may be carry-over from other donors' samples. CDR3 sequence (DNA): TGCGCCAGCAGCCAAGTTCCGGGGGCCAGATTAAACACCGGGGAGCTGTTTTTT. This gives the protein CASSQVPGARLNTGELFF.